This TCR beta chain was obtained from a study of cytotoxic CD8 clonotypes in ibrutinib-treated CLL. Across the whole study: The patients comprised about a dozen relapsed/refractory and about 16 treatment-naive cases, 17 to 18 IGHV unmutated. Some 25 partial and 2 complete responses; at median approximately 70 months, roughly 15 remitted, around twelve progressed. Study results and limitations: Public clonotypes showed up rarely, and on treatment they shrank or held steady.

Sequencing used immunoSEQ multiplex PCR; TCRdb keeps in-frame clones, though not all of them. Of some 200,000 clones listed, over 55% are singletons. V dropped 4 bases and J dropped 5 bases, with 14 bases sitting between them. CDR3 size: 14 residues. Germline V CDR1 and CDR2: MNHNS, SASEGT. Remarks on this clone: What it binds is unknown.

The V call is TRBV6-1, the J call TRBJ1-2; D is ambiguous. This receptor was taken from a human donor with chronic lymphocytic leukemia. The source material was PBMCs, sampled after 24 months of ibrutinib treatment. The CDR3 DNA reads TGTGCCAGCAGTGTTTCTTATTCGGGTTATGGCTACACCTTC. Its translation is CASSVSYSGYGYTF.